The clone carrying this TCR beta chain is deemed medium-sized. Antigen specificity is unknown. The sample comes from a study of spatial heterogeneity in lung cancer. Study-wide background: Counts of TCR transcripts in tumor regions correlated strongly with a matched bulk RNA-seq T cell module score. Study conclusions and caveats: Expanded alpha and beta TCR counts within tumors tracked tumor mutation counts.

Every molecule of TCR cDNA had its own unique molecular identifier. Using its own MiXCR run on the 5' RACE reads, TCRdb lists one record per CDR3 protein. The table lists fewer than 7,500 distinct CDR3 sequences, 13% to 15% of them singletons. The V gene's germline CDR1 is DFQATT and CDR2 SNEGSKA (reference sequence). V was pared by 0 bases and J by 5 bases, with 8 bases of the junction left unmatched. This CDR3 is 16 amino acids long. The time point was: sample taken at primary tumor resection. Patients with untreated early-stage non-small cell lung cancer, numbering 55 to 75, were the donors. Tumor, nontumor lung or frozen PBMC supplied whole RNA, sequenced without sorting.

The sequence came from a male donor with early-stage non-small cell lung cancer. The chain recombines TRBV20-1 with TRBJ2-2; the match to TRBD2 covers 8 bases. This sample comprised lung tumor tissue, obtained at surgery. The CDR3: CSAREDTSGDTGELFF. For the CDR3, the DNA is TGCAGTGCTAGAGAGGACACTAGCGGAGATACCGGGGAGCTGTTTTTT.